A selection of T cell receptor beta chains follows, all from one sample in a study of T cell repertoires in cytomegalovirus infection. TCRdb itself ran the reads through MiXCR, one entry per CDR3 protein. Found here are 800,000 to 950,000 distinct CDR3 sequences, approximately 29% of them singletons; the top ten hold under 15%. No antigens are known for them. Sequencing was performed on cultured CD8+ T cells from PBMCs, taken from culture after CMV antigen stimulation. The receptors here all came from a human donor in good health (CMV status not recorded). Some clones in this sample may be carry-over from other donors' samples. CDR3s include the opening cysteine and the closing phenylalanine or tryptophan. A D gene is named only where the DNA matches it firmly. Clone sizes are given selectively: once, few, many, or a class where the clone is expanded.

CDR3 DNA	CDR3 protein	clone size	J gene	D gene	V gene
TGTGCCAGCAGTTACTCGGGCGACTATGAAGCTTTCTTT	CASSYSGDYEAFF	many	TRBJ1-1	-	TRBV6-2/TRBV6-3
TGCAGTGCAAAAGCGGGGCACACAGATACGCAGTATTTT	CSAKAGHTDTQYF	few	TRBJ2-3	TRBD2	TRBV20-1
TGTGCTAGTGGCCCAGATCAGCCCCAGCATTTT	CASGPDQPQHF	few	TRBJ1-5	-	TRBV12-5
TGTGCCAGCAGCTTGGGACAGTCTAATTCACCCCTCCACTTT	CASSLGQSNSPLHF	-	TRBJ1-6	TRBD1	TRBV7-9
TGCAGCGGGGCGGGTGGGCTGAACACTGAAGCTTTCTTT	CSGAGGLNTEAFF	-	TRBJ1-1	-	TRBV29-1
TGTGCCATCAGTGAGTCGGTGGAATCGGGGGTTCCCTACAATGAGCAGTTCTTC	CAISESVESGVPYNEQFF	many	TRBJ2-1	-	TRBV10-3
TGCGCCAGCAGCCCCCACGAGGGATGGGAAGAGACCCAGTACTTC	CASSPHEGWEETQYF	-	TRBJ2-5	-	TRBV5-1
TGTGCCAGCAGCTCGGAGTTAGCGGGGCCGTTGATTAATGAGCAGTTCTTC	CASSSELAGPLINEQFF	-	TRBJ2-1	TRBD2	TRBV5-6
TGTGCCAGCAGCTTGTCGGGGGGATTCAATGAGCAGTTCTTC	CASSLSGGFNEQFF	few	TRBJ2-1	TRBD2	TRBV5-6
TGTGCCAGCAGTCCTATGACAGGGAAAGAGACCCAGTACTTC	CASSPMTGKETQYF	-	TRBJ2-5	TRBD1	TRBV28